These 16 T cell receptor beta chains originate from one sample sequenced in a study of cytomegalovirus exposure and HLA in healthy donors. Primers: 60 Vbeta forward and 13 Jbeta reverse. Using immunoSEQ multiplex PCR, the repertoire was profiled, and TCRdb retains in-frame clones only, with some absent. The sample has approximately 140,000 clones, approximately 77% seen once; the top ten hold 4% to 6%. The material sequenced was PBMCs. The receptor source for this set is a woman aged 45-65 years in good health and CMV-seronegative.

This CDR3 reads CSANTGVEAFF. CDR3 bases: TGCAGTGCTAATACAGGGGTTGAAGCTTTCTTT. The chain joins TRBV20-1 to TRBJ1-1; 7 positions agree with TRBD1. The CDR3 has 11 amino acids. The ends lost 4 bases at V and 7 bases at J; junction bases unmatched: 3. Germline V gene sequence: CDR1 DFQATT, CDR2 SNEGSKA (reference sequence).

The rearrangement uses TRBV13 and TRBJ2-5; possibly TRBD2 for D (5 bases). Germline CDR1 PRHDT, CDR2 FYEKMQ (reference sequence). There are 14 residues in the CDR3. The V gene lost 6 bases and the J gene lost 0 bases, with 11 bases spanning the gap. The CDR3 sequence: CASSHYGNQETQYF. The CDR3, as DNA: TGTGCCAGCAGTCATTACGGGAACCAAGAGACCCAGTACTTC.

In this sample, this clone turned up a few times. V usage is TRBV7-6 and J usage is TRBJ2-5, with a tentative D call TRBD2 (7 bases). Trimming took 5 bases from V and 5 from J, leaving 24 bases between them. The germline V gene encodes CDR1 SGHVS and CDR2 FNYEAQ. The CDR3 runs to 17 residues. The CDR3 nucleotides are TGTGCCAGCAGCCGAACGGGGCTAGCGGTGAGGGGGGAGACCCAGTACTTC. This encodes CASSRTGLAVRGETQYF.

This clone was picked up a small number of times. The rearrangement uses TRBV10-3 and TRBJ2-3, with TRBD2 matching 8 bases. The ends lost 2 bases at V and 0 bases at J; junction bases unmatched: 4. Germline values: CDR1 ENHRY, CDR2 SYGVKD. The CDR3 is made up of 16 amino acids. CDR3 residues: CAISEVAGTSTDTQYF. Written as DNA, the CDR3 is TGTGCCATCAGTGAGGTAGCGGGGACTAGCACAGATACGCAGTATTTT.

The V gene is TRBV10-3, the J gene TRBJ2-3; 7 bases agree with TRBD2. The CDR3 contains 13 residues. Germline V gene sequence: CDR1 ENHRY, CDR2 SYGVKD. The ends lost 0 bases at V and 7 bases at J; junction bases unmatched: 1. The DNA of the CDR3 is TGTGCCATCAGTGAGTCGACTAGCTATACGCAGTATTTT. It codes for CAISESTSYTQYF.

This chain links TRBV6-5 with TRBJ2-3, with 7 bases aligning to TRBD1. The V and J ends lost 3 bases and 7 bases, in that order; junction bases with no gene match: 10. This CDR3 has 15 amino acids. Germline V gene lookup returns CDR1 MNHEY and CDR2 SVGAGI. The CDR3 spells CASSYSLDRANTQYF. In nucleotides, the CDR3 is TGTGCCAGCAGTTATTCGTTAGACAGGGCAAATACGCAGTATTTT.

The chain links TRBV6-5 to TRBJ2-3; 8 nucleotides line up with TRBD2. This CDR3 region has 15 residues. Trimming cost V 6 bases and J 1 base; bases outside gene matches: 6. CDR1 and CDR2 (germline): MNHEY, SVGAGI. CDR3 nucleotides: TGTGCCAGCAGGCTCGGGACTAGGGGCACAGATACGCAGTATTTT. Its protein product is CASRLGTRGTDTQYF.

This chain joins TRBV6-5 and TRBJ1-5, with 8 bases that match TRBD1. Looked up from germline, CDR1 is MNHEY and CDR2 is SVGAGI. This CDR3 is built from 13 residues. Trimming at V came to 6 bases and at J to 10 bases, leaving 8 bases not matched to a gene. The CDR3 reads CASRPGQGYPQHF. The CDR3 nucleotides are TGTGCCAGCAGACCTGGACAGGGTTATCCCCAGCATTTT.

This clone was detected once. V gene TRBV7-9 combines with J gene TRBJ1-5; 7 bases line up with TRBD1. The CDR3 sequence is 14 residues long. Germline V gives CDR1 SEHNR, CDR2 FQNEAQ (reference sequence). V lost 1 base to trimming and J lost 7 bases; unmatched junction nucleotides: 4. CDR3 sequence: CASSLGTGNQPQHF. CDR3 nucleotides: TGTGCCAGCAGCTTAGGGACAGGTAACCAGCCCCAGCATTTT. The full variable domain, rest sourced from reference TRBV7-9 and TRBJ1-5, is DTGVSQNPRHKITKRGQNVTFRCDPISEHNRLYWYRQTLGQGPEFLTYFQNEAQLEKSRLLSDRFSAERPKGSFSTLEIQRTEQGDSAMYLCASSLGTGNQPQHFGDGTRLSIL.

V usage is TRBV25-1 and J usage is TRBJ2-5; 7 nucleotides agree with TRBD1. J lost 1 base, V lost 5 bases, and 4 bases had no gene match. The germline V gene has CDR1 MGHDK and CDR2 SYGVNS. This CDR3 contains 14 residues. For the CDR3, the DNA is TGTGCCAGCAGTCACCCAGGGGGCCAAGAGACCCAGTACTTC. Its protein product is CASSHPGGQETQYF.

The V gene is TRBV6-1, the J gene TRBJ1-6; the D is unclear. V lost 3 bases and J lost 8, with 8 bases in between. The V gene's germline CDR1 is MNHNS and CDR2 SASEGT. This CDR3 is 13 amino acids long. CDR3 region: CASSDGADSPLHF. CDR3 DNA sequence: TGTGCCAGCAGTGATGGTGCGGATTCACCCCTCCACTTT.

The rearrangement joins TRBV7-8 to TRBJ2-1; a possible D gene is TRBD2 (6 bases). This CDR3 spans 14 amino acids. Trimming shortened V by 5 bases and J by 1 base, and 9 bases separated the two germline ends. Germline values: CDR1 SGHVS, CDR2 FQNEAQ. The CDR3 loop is CASSTTRSYNEQFF. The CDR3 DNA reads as TGTGCCAGCAGCACGACTAGGTCCTACAATGAGCAGTTCTTC.

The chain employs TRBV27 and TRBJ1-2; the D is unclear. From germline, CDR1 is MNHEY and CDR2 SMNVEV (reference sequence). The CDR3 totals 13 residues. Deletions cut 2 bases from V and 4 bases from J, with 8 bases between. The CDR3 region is CASSLGPFYGYTF. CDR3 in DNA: TGTGCCAGCAGTTTAGGGCCGTTCTATGGCTACACCTTC.

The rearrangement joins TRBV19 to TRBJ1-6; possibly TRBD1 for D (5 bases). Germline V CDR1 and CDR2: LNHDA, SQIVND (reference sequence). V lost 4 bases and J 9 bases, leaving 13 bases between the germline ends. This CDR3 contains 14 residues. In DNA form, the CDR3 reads TGTGCCAGTAGTACCAGTCAGGGCAGTTCACCCCTCCACTTT. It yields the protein CASSTSQGSSPLHF.

CDR3 region: CASSPGQGMRTEAFF. CDR3 DNA sequence: TGTGCCAGCAGCCCAGGACAGGGGATGCGCACTGAAGCTTTCTTT. This sequence joins TRBV7-8 and TRBJ1-1; 9 bases fit TRBD1. There are 15 residues in the CDR3. Per germline, CDR1 SGHVS and CDR2 FQNEAQ. Germline trimming cut 5 bases from V and 4 bases from J; bases unmatched to any gene: 8.

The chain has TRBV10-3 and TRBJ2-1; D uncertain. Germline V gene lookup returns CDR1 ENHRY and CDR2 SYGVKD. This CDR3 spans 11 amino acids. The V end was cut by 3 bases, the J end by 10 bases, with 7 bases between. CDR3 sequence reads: CAISENREQFF. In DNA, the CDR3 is TGTGCCATCAGTGAAAACCGGGAGCAGTTCTTC.